This is a list of T cell receptor beta chains from one sample in a study of graft-versus-host responses after intestinal transplantation. Some clones are missing from TCRdb's copy, which holds only in-frame ones; the method was immunoSEQ multiplex PCR. Of approximately 20,000 clones in the sample, about 43% are singletons; the top ten hold approximately 1.7%. The starting material was alloreactive CD8+ T cells from a mixed lymphocyte reaction culture, obtained before intestinal transplant. All receptors come from a human patient who received an intestinal transplant. CDR3s include the opening cysteine and the closing phenylalanine or tryptophan. D genes are given only for firm matches. A row's size may be missing; if present it is once, few, many or a size class.

CDR3aa: CASSQDYGPEQFF
CDR3nt: TGTGCCAGCAGCCAAGATTACGGACCCGAGCAGTTCTTC
j_gene: TRBJ2-1
abundance: few
v_gene: TRBV14
d_gene: .

CDR3aa: CASSRQDDEQYF
CDR3nt: TGTGCCAGTAGTCGACAGGACGACGAGCAGTACTTC
j_gene: TRBJ2-7
abundance: .
v_gene: TRBV19
d_gene: .

CDR3aa: CASSIQLNNEQFF
CDR3nt: TGTGCCAGTAGTATCCAACTTAACAATGAGCAGTTCTTC
j_gene: TRBJ2-1
abundance: .
v_gene: TRBV19
d_gene: .

CDR3aa: CASSDLTYEQYF
CDR3nt: TGTGCCAGCAGTGACTTGACCTACGAGCAGTACTTC
j_gene: TRBJ2-7
abundance: .
v_gene: TRBV6-4
d_gene: .

CDR3aa: CSVAVLNTEAFF
CDR3nt: TGCAGCGTTGCGGTATTGAACACTGAAGCTTTCTTT
j_gene: TRBJ1-1
abundance: .
v_gene: TRBV29-1
d_gene: .

CDR3aa: CSVPGYLNGYTF
CDR3nt: TGCAGCGTTCCAGGGTATCTAAATGGCTACACCTTC
j_gene: TRBJ1-2
abundance: .
v_gene: TRBV29-1
d_gene: .

CDR3aa: CASSLAGRHFYNEQFF
CDR3nt: TGTGCCAGCAGCTTAGCGGGGCGTCATTTCTACAATGAGCAGTTCTTC
j_gene: TRBJ2-1
abundance: .
v_gene: TRBV7-9
d_gene: .

CDR3aa: CASSPTATTKGGTGELFF
CDR3nt: TGTGCCAGCAGCCCGACGGCGACCACGAAAGGGGGCACCGGGGAGCTGTTTTTT
j_gene: TRBJ2-2
abundance: few
v_gene: TRBV7-6
d_gene: .

CDR3aa: CASSLWGGANTGELFF
CDR3nt: TGTGCCAGCAGTCTCTGGGGGGGGGCGAACACCGGGGAGCTGTTTTTT
j_gene: TRBJ2-2
abundance: .
v_gene: TRBV27
d_gene: TRBD2

CDR3aa: CASTREGTGPYEQYF
CDR3nt: TGTGCCAGCACCCGAGAAGGAACTGGGCCCTACGAGCAGTACTTC
j_gene: TRBJ2-7
abundance: few
v_gene: TRBV7-9
d_gene: .

CDR3aa: CASSFSNRGRDYGYTF
CDR3nt: TGTGCCAGCAGTTTTAGTAACAGGGGACGGGACTATGGCTACACCTTC
j_gene: TRBJ1-2
abundance: .
v_gene: TRBV6-5
d_gene: TRBD1

CDR3aa: CASILEAGRHNEQFF
CDR3nt: TGCGCCAGCATCCTCGAGGCAGGGAGGCACAATGAGCAGTTCTTC
j_gene: TRBJ2-1
abundance: few
v_gene: TRBV5-1
d_gene: .

CDR3aa: CATAPPFPNEQFF
CDR3nt: TGTGCTACTGCACCCCCTTTTCCCAATGAGCAGTTCTTC
j_gene: TRBJ2-1
abundance: few
v_gene: TRBV19
d_gene: .

CDR3aa: CASSLWSRGLAEAFF
CDR3nt: TGTGCCAGCAGTTTATGGTCCAGGGGGCTCGCTGAAGCTTTCTTT
j_gene: TRBJ1-1
abundance: medium-sized
v_gene: TRBV28
d_gene: TRBD1

CDR3aa: CASSLSRGSYNEQFF
CDR3nt: TGTGCCAGCAGCCTCTCCAGGGGATCCTACAATGAGCAGTTCTTC
j_gene: TRBJ2-1
abundance: .
v_gene: TRBV7-3
d_gene: .

CDR3aa: CASLDHYEQFF
CDR3nt: TGTGCCAGCCTGGACCATTATGAGCAGTTCTTC
j_gene: TRBJ2-1
abundance: .
v_gene: TRBV18
d_gene: .